This T cell receptor beta chain was observed in a study of cytomegalovirus exposure and HLA in healthy donors. The study ran its PCR with 60 Vbeta and 13 Jbeta primers. Per the original data handling: Later, an analysis found roughly 80 million unique TCR beta chains, and 8.5 million to 12 million of these were shared. The table came from immunoSEQ multiplex PCR; TCRdb's copy has only in-frame clones and leaves some out. Clone size and V and J calls were adopted from that table, with D and trimming inferred from the DNA. This table has approximately 110,000 clones, approximately 80% appearing once. Germline loops: CDR1 KGHSH, CDR2 LQKENI. CDR3 length equals 15 residues. Trimming left V 1 base short and J 2 bases short, with 10 bases between.

Sequenced sample: PBMCs. The chain recombines TRBV18 with TRBJ2-3; D is unresolved. The origin of this receptor is a man between 35 and 55 years old in good health and CMV-seronegative. The DNA for the CDR3 is TGTGCCAGCTCACCACAAAATGTTCTCACAGATACGCAGTATTTT. Its protein is CASSPQNVLTDTQYF.